This T cell receptor beta chain was captured in a study of blood T cell repertoires in COVID-19. Across the study: COVID-19 samples, acute and convalescent, were from the United States, Italy and Spain. PBMCs, B-cell-depleted T cells, or T cells provided the cDNA or gDNA that made up the material.

Those who participated ranged in age from 18 to 89 years and resided in around 22 US areas. Trimming left V 4 bases short and J 2 bases short, with 11 bases between. The CDR3 contains 14 residues. The germline gives CDR1 MDHEN, CDR2 SYDVKM. Original data processing: Amplification of reference gene primers was used by the study to estimate nucleated cell counts. Profiling relied on immunoSEQ multiplex PCR, and the TCRdb table lists in-frame clones only, not all of them. V, J and clone size were drawn from that table, and D and trimming were deduced from the DNA. The sample carries around 260,000 clones, roughly 80% recorded once.

The specimen was PBMCs or T cells enriched from blood (not recorded which). The chain combines TRBV28 with TRBJ1-2; D might be TRBD1 (6 bases). The receptor was isolated from a man aged 25 to 40 with acute COVID-19. In DNA, the CDR3 is TGTGCCAGCAGTTACCCGGGACAAAACTATGGCTACACCTTC. This sequence encodes CASSYPGQNYGYTF.